Listed here are 28 T cell receptor beta chains from one sample, sequenced in a study of glioma-infiltrating T cells. Amplification of TCR alpha and beta CDR3 regions from RNA used iRepertoire nested multiplex PCR. TCRdb redid the calling of the multiplex PCR reads with MiXCR, one entry per CDR3 protein. The sample records around 350,000 distinct CDR3 sequences, 35% to 45% being singletons. The sample comprised glioma tissue, nonneoplastic brain tissue, or PBMCs (not recorded which). These receptors came from a human donor with low-grade glioma or glioblastoma, undergoing nonglioma brain surgery, or in good health (not recorded which).

This chain links TRBV15 with TRBJ2-3; D may be TRBD1 or TRBD2 (6 bases each). Germline-derived CDR1 and CDR2 are LNHNV and YYDKDF (reference sequence). The CDR3 has 15 residues. Between the trimmed V and J ends, which lost 7 bases and 2 bases, there was a span of 16 bases. CDR3 sequence reads: CATTSWGAYTDTQYF. The CDR3 region has the DNA TGTGCCACCACCTCTTGGGGGGCCTACACAGATACGCAGTATTTT.

There are a few counts of this clonotype. The rearrangement joins TRBV2 to TRBJ2-7; tentatively, D is TRBD1 (5 bases). The V gene lost 9 bases and the J gene lost 3 bases, with 15 bases spanning the gap. Germline loops: CDR1 SNHLY, CDR2 FYNNEI. The CDR3 contains 13 residues. The CDR3 DNA reads as TGTGCCAGTAGAATTAGGGGTTACTACGAGCAGTACTTC. Translation gives CASRIRGYYEQYF.

This clonotype was counted ten times or more. This chain joins TRBV20-1 and TRBJ1-2, with D maybe TRBD1 (5 bases). Between the trimmed V and J ends, which lost 2 bases and 2 bases, there was a span of 9 bases. The length of the CDR3 is 13 residues. Germline lookup yields CDR1 DFQATT and CDR2 SNEGSKA (reference sequence). The CDR3 region is CSARIGGNYGYTF. The CDR3 nucleotides read TGCAGTGCTAGAATCGGGGGGAACTATGGCTACACCTTC.

This clonotype was counted between two and nine times. The V and J genes are TRBV20-1 and TRBJ2-1; D remains ambiguous. CDR3 size: 13 residues. Trimming took 1 base from V and 4 from J, leaving 8 bases between them. Germline CDR1 DFQATT, CDR2 SNEGSKA (reference sequence). The CDR3 protein is CSARAGRYNEQFF. CDR3 coding DNA: TGCAGTGCTAGAGCTGGGCGGTACAATGAGCAGTTCTTC.

This clonotype has only a few counts. The rearrangement links TRBV11-2 to TRBJ2-1, with a possible D match to TRBD2 (6 bases). The CDR3 sequence is 13 residues long. Germline loops: CDR1 SGHAT, CDR2 FQNNGV. The ends were cut back, 8 bases at V and 2 bases at J, with 10 bases in the middle. CDR3 nucleotides: TGTGCCAGCGGAGGGGCCACCTACAATGAGCAGTTCTTC. Its translation is CASGGATYNEQFF.

This clonotype was picked up a small number of times. V usage is TRBV7-2 and J usage is TRBJ1-5; D is uncertain. V lost 5 bases to trimming and J lost 3 bases, with 17 bases between them. This CDR3 has 16 amino acids. CDR1 SGHTA and CDR2 FQGNSA come from the germline V gene. The CDR3 reads CASSRSGSGFNQPQHF. The DNA of the CDR3 is TGTGCCAGCAGCCGATCAGGTTCGGGATTCAATCAGCCCCAGCATTTT.

The chain recombines TRBV10-3 with TRBJ1-2; 12 bases match TRBD1. The CDR3 loop spans 16 amino acids. J was trimmed by 4 bases and V by 1 base; bases with no gene match: 4. CDR1 is ENHRY and CDR2 is SYGVKD in the germline V gene. Here the CDR3 DNA reads TGTGCCATCAGTGAGTTCGGGACAGGGGGCGTCTATGGCTACACCTTC. This codes for CAISEFGTGGVYGYTF.

The chain uses TRBV28 and TRBJ2-7; D assignment may be TRBD1 or TRBD2 (7 bases each). The J call is in doubt because the DNA end fits TRBJ2-5 better. In germline, CDR1 is MDHEN, CDR2 SYDVKM. The CDR3 spans 14 residues. Written as DNA, the CDR3 is TGTGCCGGGTCGGCCGGGACCAGGGGGGGGACCCAGTACTTC. Its protein is CAGSAGTRGGTQYF.

Comments on this clonotype: The conserved phenylalanine or tryptophan normally closing the CDR3 is absent here, so this likely arose from a read error. The gene calls are TRBV20-1 and TRBJ2-1; 8 bases line up with TRBD1. The J call is in doubt because the DNA end fits TRBJ2-7 better. Germline lookup yields CDR1 DFQATT and CDR2 SNEGSKA (reference sequence). The CDR3 consists of 16 residues. DNA for the CDR3: TGCAGTGCTATATCGACAGGGGCGGCGTCCTACAATGAGCAGTACTAC. Its translation: CSAISTGAASYNEQYY.

The chain carries TRBV4-3 and TRBJ2-7, with a weak D call TRBD2 (6 bases). This CDR3 region has 14 residues. CDR1 and CDR2 (germline): LGHNA, YSLEER. V was cut by 4 bases and J by 6 bases, with 16 bases left in between. The CDR3: CASSPSWRGPEQYF. CDR3 nucleotides: TGCGCCAGCAGCCCCTCTTGGAGGGGACCCGAGCAGTACTTC.

The J gene is TRBJ2-1, the V gene TRBV7-6; D might be TRBD2 (5 bases). Germline V gene lookup returns CDR1 SGHVS and CDR2 FNYEAQ. V gave up 5 bases and J gave up 8 bases, with 13 bases separating them. The CDR3 spans 13 residues. CDR3 residues: CASSHSGGYEQFF. CDR3 nucleotides: TGTGCCAGCAGCCACAGCGGTGGTTATGAGCAGTTCTTC.

This clonotype was detected only once. This chain connects TRBV4-1 to TRBJ2-3, with TRBD2 as a possible D gene (5 bases). Germline V lookup: CDR1 MGHRA, CDR2 YSYEKL. The CDR3 spans 15 residues. The V and J ends lost 3 bases and 6 bases respectively, with 16 bases between them. In DNA, the CDR3 is TGCGCCAGCAGCCACGTAGCGAGAGGCCGCGATACGCAGTATTTT. Translated: CASSHVARGRDTQYF.

Turning to this clonotype: This likely comes from a read error, as the CDR3 has no conserved phenylalanine or tryptophan at its end. J is TRBJ1-6 and V is TRBV28; no firm D call. In germline, CDR1 is MDHEN, CDR2 SYDVKM. Deletions cut 7 bases from V and 7 bases from J, with 8 bases between. CDR3 length: 12 amino acids. Here the CDR3 DNA reads TGTGCCAGCACCGGGAGGAATTCACCCCTCCACCTT. This codes for CASTGRNSPLHL.

The CDR3 spells CASSQPGTGALGEQYF. The CDR3 bases are TGTGCCAGCAGCCAACCCGGGACAGGGGCGTTGGGAGAGCAGTACTTC. The chain combines TRBV6-2 or TRBV6-3 with TRBJ2-7; 10 positions match TRBD1. The trim removed 6 bases at V and 7 bases at J, leaving 15 bases unmatched. This CDR3 comprises 16 residues. From germline, CDR1 is MNHEY and CDR2 SVGEGT.

This clonotype turned up a few times. The chain couples TRBV20-1 to TRBJ2-7, with unresolved D. Trimming removed 1 base from V and 2 bases from J, with 9 bases in between. Per the germline V gene, CDR1 is DFQATT and CDR2 is SNEGSKA (reference sequence). CDR3 length equals 13 residues. CDR3 bases: TGCAGTGCTAGAGTACCCAGAACCTACGAGCAGTACTTC. Protein sequence: CSARVPRTYEQYF.

This clonotype was picked up a small number of times. The chain links TRBV7-9 to TRBJ2-3; no definite D call. V was shortened by 5 bases and J by 2 bases, with 14 bases between the two germline ends. The CDR3 is 15 residues long. Germline CDR1 SEHNR, CDR2 FQNEAQ (reference sequence). The CDR3 loop is CASSLRIGSTDTQYF. In nucleotides, the CDR3 is TGTGCCAGCAGCCTTCGGATAGGCTCCACAGATACGCAGTATTTT.

This clonotype was counted many times. The chain links TRBV6-1 to TRBJ1-2; D gene uncertain. CDR3 length: 13 residues. The germline V gene encodes CDR1 MNHNS and CDR2 SASEGT. The V end was cut by 8 bases, the J end by 8 bases, with 18 bases between. CDR3 region: CASHFTRASGYTF. The CDR3 DNA reads as TGTGCCAGCCATTTCACCCGGGCCAGCGGCTACACCTTC.

This sequence joins TRBV27 and TRBJ2-2; TRBD2 matches at 11 bases. Germline CDR1 MNHEY, CDR2 SMNVEV (reference sequence). The CDR3 loop spans 20 amino acids. V gave up 1 base and J gave up 3 bases; unmatched junction bases: 13. CDR3 amino acids: CASSLFLPRLAGCDTGELFF. The CDR3 DNA sequence: TGTGCCAGCAGTTTATTTCTGCCGAGACTAGCGGGATGTGACACCGGGGAGCTGTTTTTT.

The chain uses TRBV6-4 and TRBJ1-1; 9 bases are a match to TRBD1. The length of the CDR3 is 15 residues. The ends lost 7 bases at V and 1 base at J; junction bases unmatched: 7. Germline V lookup: CDR1 MRHNA, CDR2 SNTAGT. DNA for the CDR3: TGTGCCAGCACCCCGGGACAGGGCGGGAACACTGAAGCTTTCTTT. Its protein is CASTPGQGGNTEAFF.

This clonotype has ten or more counts. This chain joins TRBV20-1 and TRBJ2-1; 8 nucleotides line up with TRBD2. Germline V CDR1 and CDR2: DFQATT, SNEGSKA (reference sequence). The CDR3 has 13 residues. J lost 9 bases, V lost 0 bases, and 4 bases had no gene match. CDR3 in DNA: TGCAGTGCTAGAGATGCGGGGGGAAGTGAGCAGTTCTTC. This sequence encodes CSARDAGGSEQFF.

There are a few counts of this clonotype. The chain is built from TRBV2 and TRBJ1-2; D gene unclear. In germline, CDR1 is SNHLY, CDR2 FYNNEI. The germline V and J ends were trimmed by 5 bases and 5 bases, with 9 bases remaining between them. The CDR3 is 12 residues long. CDR3 in amino acids: CASSPNGYGYTF. The CDR3 DNA reads as TGTGCCAGCAGTCCCAATGGGTATGGCTACACCTTC.

Notes on this clonotype: One end of the junction varies from germline; a read error may be responsible. The rearrangement links TRBV11-2 to TRBJ1-1, with 7 bases aligning to TRBD1. This CDR3 comprises 13 residues. Germline loops: CDR1 SGHAT, CDR2 FQNNGV. The CDR3 loop is CSSSPRGQVEAFF. DNA of the CDR3: TGTTCCAGCAGCCCAAGGGGGCAGGTTGAAGCTTTCTTT.

V gene TRBV7-2 combines with J gene TRBJ2-1; D possibly matches TRBD1 or TRBD2 (5 bases each). The CDR3 consists of 15 residues. Germline CDR1 reads SGHTA; CDR2 reads FQGNSA. V was pared by 4 bases and J by 0 bases, with 10 bases between. CDR3 sequence reads: CASSYGGPSYNEQFF. CDR3 in DNA: TGTGCCAGCAGCTATGGGGGACCCTCCTACAATGAGCAGTTCTTC.

The rearrangement uses TRBV5-4 and TRBJ2-7; D is unresolved. The V end lost 1 base, the J end lost 2 bases, and 4 bases lay between the germline ends. CDR3 length: 12 amino acids. Germline CDR1 reads SGHNT; CDR2 reads YYREEE (reference sequence). CDR3 DNA: TGTGCCAGCAGCTTGTCGACCTACGAGCAGTACTTC. Its protein is CASSLSTYEQYF.

Many counts were recorded for this clonotype. V gene TRBV6-1 combines with J gene TRBJ1-1, with TRBD1 as a possible D gene (5 bases). Germline V gene data show CDR1 as MNHNS and CDR2 as SASEGT. This CDR3 spans 13 amino acids. Trimming removed 5 bases at V and 10 bases at J, with 17 bases between. The DNA for the CDR3 is TGTGCCAGCAGTTTTGGGACCTACGCCGGAGCTTTCTTT. Amino acid sequence: CASSFGTYAGAFF.

Worth noting for this clonotype: At one boundary the junction diverges from the germline segment, which might be a read error. The chain combines TRBV20-1 with TRBJ2-3; TRBD2 matches at 9 bases. CDR3 length equals 15 residues. The germline V gene encodes CDR1 DFQATT and CDR2 SNEGSKA (reference sequence). In DNA, the CDR3 is TGCAGTGCAACCCATAGCGGGAGAGGGGCAGATAAGCAGTATTTT. Translated, it gives CSATHSGRGADKQYF.

The chain links TRBV27 to TRBJ2-7; 7 bases are a match to TRBD2. Trimming removed 3 bases from V and 0 bases from J; junction bases left unmatched: 5. This CDR3 contains 15 residues. Germline V lookup: CDR1 MNHEY, CDR2 SMNVEV (reference sequence). The CDR3 DNA is TGTGCCAGCAGTTTTTACGGGAGGTACTCCTACGAGCAGTACTTC. Its protein product is CASSFYGRYSYEQYF.

This clonotype was observed a few times. The chain uses TRBV19 and TRBJ2-7; possibly TRBD2 for D (6 bases). CDR1 and CDR2 from the germline V gene are LNHDA and SQIVND (reference sequence). CDR3 length: 15 amino acids. V shed 6 bases and J shed 6 bases, with 21 bases lying between them. CDR3 nucleotides: TGTGCCAGTAGCCTTGAATCCGGAGGGCCAGGCGAGCAGTACTTC. It specifies CASSLESGGPGEQYF.